Listed below are T cell receptor beta chains from one sample, sequenced in a study of CD8+ T cells in alopecia areata. The table came from immunoSEQ multiplex PCR; TCRdb's copy has only in-frame clones and leaves some out. The data show about 270,000 clones, 60% seen once. The input for sequencing was CD4+ T cells sorted from blood, taken around week 54, from a patient treated with tofacitinib. These receptors were taken from a human donor with alopecia areata. Each CDR3 is given with its conserved first and last residue. The D gene is left open where the match is weak. Rows may omit the clone size; those that give it use once, few, many or a size class.

J gene,D gene,clone size,V gene,CDR3 protein,CDR3 DNA
TRBJ1-5,-,once,TRBV6-5,CASSYRGDGDQPQHF,TGTGCCAGCAGTTACCGCGGGGACGGAGATCAGCCCCAGCATTTT
TRBJ2-3,TRBD2,-,TRBV5-1,CASSPIGGAGTDTQYF,TGCGCCAGCAGCCCGATCGGGGGGGCGGGCACAGATACGCAGTATTTT
TRBJ2-3,TRBD1,-,TRBV19,CASSMGTVTDTQYF,TGTGCCAGTAGTATGGGGACAGTCACAGATACGCAGTATTTT
TRBJ2-7,TRBD1,-,TRBV2,CASIKEQGADEQYF,TGTGCCAGCATCAAAGAACAGGGGGCTGACGAGCAGTACTTC
TRBJ2-3,-,-,TRBV5-1,CASSARTGTFGLDTQYF,TGCGCCAGCAGCGCGCGAACAGGGACTTTCGGTCTGGATACGCAGTATTTT
TRBJ2-7,-,-,TRBV15,CATSRGDGGGGYEQYF,TGTGCCACCAGCAGAGGGGACGGTGGAGGGGGATACGAGCAGTACTTC
TRBJ1-5,-,-,TRBV18,CASSPGGLDQPQHF,TGTGCCAGCTCACCAGGGGGCCTTGATCAGCCCCAGCATTTT
TRBJ2-3,-,-,TRBV6-5,CASNTDTQYF,TGTGCCAGCAACACAGATACGCAGTATTTT
TRBJ1-2,-,-,TRBV27,CASSLVDGYGYTF,TGTGCCAGCAGTTTAGTGGATGGCTATGGCTACACCTTC
TRBJ2-3,-,-,TRBV7-9,CASSLAPSPRTSTDTQYF,TGTGCCAGCAGCTTAGCCCCATCTCCGAGAACCAGCACAGATACGCAGTATTTT
TRBJ1-2,-,few,TRBV30,CAWSVLAGLGYTF,TGTGCCTGGAGTGTACTGGCAGGCCTGGGCTACACCTTC
TRBJ1-1,-,-,TRBV7-2,CASSLLGENTEAFF,TGTGCCAGCAGCTTACTCGGCGAGAACACTGAAGCTTTCTTT
TRBJ2-7,-,few,TRBV9,CASSVTGSGEQYF,TGTGCCAGCAGCGTCACAGGGTCGGGGGAGCAGTACTTC
TRBJ2-7,-,-,TRBV27,CASSLVPQRNYEQYF,TGTGCCAGCAGTTTAGTCCCACAGCGCAACTACGAGCAGTACTTC
TRBJ2-1,-,-,TRBV7-3,CASSLVGYNEQFF,TGTGCCAGCAGCTTAGTCGGTTACAATGAGCAGTTCTTC
TRBJ2-7,-,-,TRBV6-6,CASSLGLAYEQYF,TGTGCCAGCAGCTTGGGGTTGGCCTACGAGCAGTACTTC
TRBJ2-5,-,few,TRBV5-5,CASSLHGAAETQYF,TGTGCCAGCAGCTTGCATGGAGCGGCGGAGACCCAGTACTTC
TRBJ2-6,-,-,TRBV7-2,CASSSVSGANVLTF,TGTGCCAGCAGCTCCGTCTCTGGGGCCAACGTCCTGACTTTC
TRBJ1-2,TRBD1,once,TRBV18,CASSPSGQGGYGYTF,TGTGCCAGCTCACCTTCTGGACAGGGGGGATATGGCTACACCTTC
TRBJ1-4,TRBD1,-,TRBV30,CAWSPLDREREKLFF,TGTGCCTGGAGCCCCCTCGACAGGGAAAGGGAAAAACTGTTTTTT
TRBJ2-5,TRBD2,-,TRBV4-3,CASSPLVSGGWETQYF,TGCGCCAGCAGCCCCCTCGTCTCGGGGGGGTGGGAGACCCAGTACTTC
TRBJ2-1,-,-,TRBV29-1,CSVEDLSRSEQFF,TGCAGCGTTGAAGATCTTTCCCGGTCCGAGCAGTTCTTC
TRBJ2-7,TRBD2,-,TRBV5-1,CASSFGLAGGPSYEQYF,TGCGCCAGCAGCTTTGGACTAGCGGGGGGTCCGTCCTACGAGCAGTACTTC
TRBJ2-3,-,-,TRBV9,CASSSHRASTDTQYF,TGTGCCAGCAGCAGTCACAGGGCTAGCACAGATACGCAGTATTTT
TRBJ1-1,-,-,TRBV29-1,CSVKPGLNTEAFF,TGCAGCGTGAAGCCAGGGTTGAACACTGAAGCTTTCTTT
TRBJ1-6,TRBD1,-,TRBV5-1,CASSWEPAGQGDSPLHF,TGCGCCAGCAGCTGGGAACCCGCGGGACAGGGGGATTCACCCCTCCACTTT
TRBJ2-1,-,-,TRBV29-1,CSAWTSSNEQFF,TGCAGCGCGTGGACCTCCTCCAATGAGCAGTTCTTC
TRBJ2-7,TRBD1,few,TRBV9,CASSVKPGQGDEQYF,TGTGCCAGCAGCGTTAAACCGGGACAGGGGGACGAGCAGTACTTC
TRBJ1-2,-,-,TRBV30,CAWSARWDPGNYGYTF,TGTGCCTGGAGTGCCCGCTGGGATCCGGGAAACTATGGCTACACCTTC
TRBJ2-5,-,-,TRBV29-1,CSVLGSDQETQYF,TGCAGCGTTTTGGGCAGCGACCAAGAGACCCAGTACTTC
TRBJ2-7,-,-,TRBV5-6,CASSFTGSYEQYF,TGTGCCAGCAGCTTCACGGGCTCCTACGAGCAGTACTTC
TRBJ2-7,TRBD2,-,TRBV7-2,CANYGTSVTYEQYF,TGTGCCAACTACGGGACTAGCGTTACCTACGAGCAGTACTTC
TRBJ2-7,-,few,TRBV7-8,CASSPGSSTGQYF,TGTGCCAGCAGCCCCGGGTCCTCTACGGGGCAGTACTTC
TRBJ2-5,-,-,TRBV5-1,CASSYKETQYF,TGCGCCAGCAGCTATAAAGAGACCCAGTACTTC
TRBJ2-3,-,-,TRBV19,CASSPPAPADTQYF,TGTGCCAGTAGTCCACCAGCCCCGGCCGATACGCAGTATTTT
TRBJ1-2,-,-,TRBV5-1,CASSGNYGYTF,TGCGCCAGCAGCGGTAACTATGGCTACACCTTC
TRBJ2-5,TRBD2,once,TRBV29-1,CSVPSGSQETQYF,TGCAGCGTACCTAGCGGAAGCCAAGAGACCCAGTACTTC
TRBJ1-4,-,-,TRBV30,CAYSSGKLFF,TGTGCCTATTCATCCGGAAAACTGTTTTTT
TRBJ1-2,-,-,TRBV19,CASTRPPGTCTF,TGTGCCAGTACTCGACCTCCAGGGACCTGCACCTTC
TRBJ1-2,TRBD1,-,TRBV6-5,CASSDRANYGYTF,TGTGCCAGCAGTGACAGGGCGAACTATGGCTACACCTTC
TRBJ2-6,-,-,TRBV15,CATSTTGSGANVLTF,TGTGCCACCAGCACTACAGGCTCTGGGGCCAACGTCCTGACTTTC
TRBJ1-6,TRBD1,once,TRBV19,CASSTSRQGGISPLHF,TGTGCCAGTAGTACCTCTCGGCAGGGGGGGATTTCACCCCTCCACTTT
TRBJ2-3,-,-,TRBV9,CASSVASPSTDTQYF,TGTGCCAGCAGCGTAGCATCCCCCTCCACAGATACGCAGTATTTT
TRBJ2-5,-,-,TRBV30,CAWSGREWGTQYF,TGTGCCTGGAGTGGAAGGGAGTGGGGGACCCAGTACTTC
TRBJ1-3,-,few,TRBV4-1,CASSQEGIGIGNTIYF,TGCGCCAGCAGCCAAGAGGGGATCGGAATCGGAAACACCATATATTTT
TRBJ2-1,-,-,TRBV25-1,CASGDPYNEQFF,TGTGCCAGCGGCGATCCCTACAATGAGCAGTTCTTC
TRBJ1-1,-,-,TRBV30,CAWSKPSNTEAFF,TGTGCCTGGAGTAAACCGTCGAACACTGAAGCTTTCTTT
TRBJ2-1,-,-,TRBV10-3,CAIHPGGGSLNEQFF,TGTGCCATCCACCCAGGAGGGGGCTCCCTCAATGAGCAGTTCTTC
TRBJ2-2,-,-,TRBV5-1,CASSIGLSQVSNTGELFF,TGCGCCAGCAGCATTGGATTGTCCCAAGTCTCGAACACCGGGGAGCTGTTTTTT
TRBJ2-1,-,-,TRBV5-1,CASSLAKLSSYNEQFF,TGCGCCAGCAGCTTGGCCAAGCTTAGCTCCTACAATGAGCAGTTCTTC
TRBJ1-2,TRBD1,-,TRBV7-9,CASSSRDRGSKAYGYTF,TGTGCCAGCAGCTCCCGGGACAGGGGCTCTAAGGCTTATGGCTACACCTTC
TRBJ2-1,TRBD2,-,TRBV30,CAYNSGVAYNEQFF,TGTGCCTATAATAGCGGGGTTGCTTACAATGAGCAGTTCTTC
TRBJ2-3,-,-,TRBV7-2,CASSLKWGQYF,TGTGCCAGCAGCTTAAAATGGGGGCAGTATTTT